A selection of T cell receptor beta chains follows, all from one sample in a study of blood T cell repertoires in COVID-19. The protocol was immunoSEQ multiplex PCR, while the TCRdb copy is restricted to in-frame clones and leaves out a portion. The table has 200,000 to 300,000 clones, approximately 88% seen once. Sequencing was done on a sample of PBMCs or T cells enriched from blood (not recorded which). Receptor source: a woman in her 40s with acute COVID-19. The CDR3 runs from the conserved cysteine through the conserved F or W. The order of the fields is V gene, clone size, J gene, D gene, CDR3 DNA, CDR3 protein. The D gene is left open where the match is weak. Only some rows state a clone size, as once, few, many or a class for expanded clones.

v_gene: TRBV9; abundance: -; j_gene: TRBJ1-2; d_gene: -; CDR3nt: TGTGCCAGCAGCGTAGGACTGGAGTATGGCTACACCTTC; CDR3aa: CASSVGLEYGYTF
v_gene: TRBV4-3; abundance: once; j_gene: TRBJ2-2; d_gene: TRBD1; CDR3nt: TGCGCCAGCAGCCAACTCCATGGACAGGGGATTAACACCGGGGAGCTGTTTTTT; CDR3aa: CASSQLHGQGINTGELFF
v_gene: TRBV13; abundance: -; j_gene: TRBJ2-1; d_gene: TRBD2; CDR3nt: TGTGCCAGCACCCTTAGCGGGTGGAATGAGCAGTTCTTC; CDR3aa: CASTLSGWNEQFF
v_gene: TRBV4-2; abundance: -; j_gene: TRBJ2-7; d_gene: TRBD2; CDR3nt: TGTGCCAGCAGCCAAGAGGTTCGCCGCGGCGGGGGGCACTACGAGCAGTACTTC; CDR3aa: CASSQEVRRGGGHYEQYF
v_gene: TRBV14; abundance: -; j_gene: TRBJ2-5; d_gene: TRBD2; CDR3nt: TGTGCCAGCAGCCCACTAGCGGGAGCAGGAGAGACCCAGTACTTC; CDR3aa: CASSPLAGAGETQYF
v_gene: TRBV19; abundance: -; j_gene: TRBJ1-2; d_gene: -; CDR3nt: TGTGCCAGTAGTATGAGGGGGACTACGGACTATGGCTACACCTTC; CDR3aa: CASSMRGTTDYGYTF
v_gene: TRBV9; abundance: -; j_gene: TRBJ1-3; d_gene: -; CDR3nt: TGTGCCAGCAGCGTAGCTGCGGGGCTCTCTGGAAACACCATATATTTT; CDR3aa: CASSVAAGLSGNTIYF
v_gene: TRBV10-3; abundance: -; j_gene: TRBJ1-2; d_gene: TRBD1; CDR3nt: TGTGCCATCAGGACAGGGGACTATGGCTACACCTTC; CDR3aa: CAIRTGDYGYTF
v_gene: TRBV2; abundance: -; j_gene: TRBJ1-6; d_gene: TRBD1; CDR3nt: TGTGCCAGCAGTCTGACAGGGCTCAATTCACCCCTCCACTTT; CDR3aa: CASSLTGLNSPLHF
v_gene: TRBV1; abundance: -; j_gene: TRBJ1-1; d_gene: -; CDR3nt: TGCACCAGCAGCCCCGGGGGGGCAGACACTGAAGCTTTCTTT; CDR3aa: CTSSPGGADTEAFF
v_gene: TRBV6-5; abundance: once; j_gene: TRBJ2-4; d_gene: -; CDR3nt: TGTGCCAGCACCCTTTGGGGGCGAGGAAACATTCAGTACTTC; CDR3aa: CASTLWGRGNIQYF
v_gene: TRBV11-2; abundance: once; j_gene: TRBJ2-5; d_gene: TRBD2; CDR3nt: TGTGCCAGCAGCCCGCGGGGGGCGCTCCAAGAGACCCAGTACTTC; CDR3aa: CASSPRGALQETQYF
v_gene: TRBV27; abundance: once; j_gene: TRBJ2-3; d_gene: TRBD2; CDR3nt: TGTGCCAGCAGTTTAGGCGGGGGGGTGACAGATACGCAGTATTTT; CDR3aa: CASSLGGGVTDTQYF
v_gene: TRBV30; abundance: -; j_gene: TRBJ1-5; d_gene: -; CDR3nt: TGTGCCTGGAGTGGGGCAGGCTTCAATCAGCCCCAGCATTTT; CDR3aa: CAWSGAGFNQPQHF
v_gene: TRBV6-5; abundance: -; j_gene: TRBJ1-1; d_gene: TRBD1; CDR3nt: TGTGCCAGCAGAAACCTGGCTACAGGGGGAGGTGAAGCTTTCTTT; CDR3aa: CASRNLATGGGEAFF
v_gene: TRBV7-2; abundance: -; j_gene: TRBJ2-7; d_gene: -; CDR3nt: TGTGCCAGCAGCCGGCGGGGAGATTACCTCTCCTACGAGCAGTACTTC; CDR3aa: CASSRRGDYLSYEQYF
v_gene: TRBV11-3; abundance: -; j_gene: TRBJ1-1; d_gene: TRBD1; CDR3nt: TGTGCCAGCAGCTCCGAGGACAGGGGGTTGAACACTGAAGCTTTCTTT; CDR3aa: CASSSEDRGLNTEAFF
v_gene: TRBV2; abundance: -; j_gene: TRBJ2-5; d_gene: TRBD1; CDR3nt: TGTGCCAGTGGGGACAGATCGTACCAAGAGACCCAGTACTTC; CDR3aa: CASGDRSYQETQYF
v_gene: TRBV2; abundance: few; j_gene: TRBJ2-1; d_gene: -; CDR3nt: TGTGCCAGCATCGGCCAGGGATACAATGAGCAGTTCTTC; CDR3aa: CASIGQGYNEQFF
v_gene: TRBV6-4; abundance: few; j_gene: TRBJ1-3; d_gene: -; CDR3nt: TGTGCCAGCAGTGCCAACTCTGGAAACACCATATATTTT; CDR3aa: CASSANSGNTIYF
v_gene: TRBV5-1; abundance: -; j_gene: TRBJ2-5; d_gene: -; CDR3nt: TGCGCCAGCAGCTCAACAGGCGCCCAAGAGACCCAGTACTTC; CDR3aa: CASSSTGAQETQYF
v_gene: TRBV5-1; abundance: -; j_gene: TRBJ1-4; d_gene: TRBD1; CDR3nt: TGCGCCAGTGGAACAGGGGGGAGCAATGAAAAACTGTTTTTT; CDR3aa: CASGTGGSNEKLFF
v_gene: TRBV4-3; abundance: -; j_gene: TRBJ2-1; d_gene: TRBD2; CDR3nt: TGCGCCAGCAGCCAAGATTCGGCGGGGGGCCCGAGGGATGAGCAGTTCTTC; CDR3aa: CASSQDSAGGPRDEQFF
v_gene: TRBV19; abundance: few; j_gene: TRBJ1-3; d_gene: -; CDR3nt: TGTGCCAGTAGGAGGGCAGCCGGAAACACCATATATTTT; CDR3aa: CASRRAAGNTIYF
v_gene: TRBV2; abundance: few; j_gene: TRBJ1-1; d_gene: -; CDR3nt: TGTGCCAGCAGTGATCAAGGGAGAGAAGCTTTCTTT; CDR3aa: CASSDQGREAFF
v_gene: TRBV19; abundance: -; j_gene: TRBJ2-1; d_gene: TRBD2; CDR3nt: TGTGCCAGTAGCATAGCGGGGGGGGATGAGCAGTTCTTC; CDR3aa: CASSIAGGDEQFF
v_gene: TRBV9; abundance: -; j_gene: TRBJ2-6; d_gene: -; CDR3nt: TGTGCCAGCAGCGGCGGAGCTGGGGCCAACGTCCTGACTTTC; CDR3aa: CASSGGAGANVLTF
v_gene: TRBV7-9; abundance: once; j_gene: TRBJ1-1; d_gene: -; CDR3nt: TGTGCCAGCAGCCCCGAGCGGAGGGCGCTGGACACTGAAGCTTTCTTT; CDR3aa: CASSPERRALDTEAFF
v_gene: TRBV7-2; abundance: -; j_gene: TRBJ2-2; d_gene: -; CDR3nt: TGTGCCAGCAGCTCCTTAAACACCGGGGAGCTGTTTTTT; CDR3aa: CASSSLNTGELFF
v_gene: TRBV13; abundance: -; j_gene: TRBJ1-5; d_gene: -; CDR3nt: TGTGCCAGCAGCATAAGGACTCCGGGCGGCAATCAGCCCCAGCATTTT; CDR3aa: CASSIRTPGGNQPQHF
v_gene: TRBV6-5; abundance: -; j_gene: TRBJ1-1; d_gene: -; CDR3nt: TGTGCCAGCAGTTACTCAAGGGGGAGGAACACTGAAGCTTTCTTT; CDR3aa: CASSYSRGRNTEAFF
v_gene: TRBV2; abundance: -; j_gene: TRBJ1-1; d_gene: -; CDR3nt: TGTGCCAGCAGTGCATGGCTTATGAACACTGAAGCTTTCTTT; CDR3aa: CASSAWLMNTEAFF
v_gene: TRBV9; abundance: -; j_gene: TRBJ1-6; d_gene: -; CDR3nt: TGTGCCAGCAGCCCTTTTTCAGGGGACAATTCACCCCTCCACTTT; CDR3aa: CASSPFSGDNSPLHF
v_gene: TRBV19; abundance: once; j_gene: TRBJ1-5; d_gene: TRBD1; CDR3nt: TGTGCCAGTAGGCGCCGGGACAGGGGGAGAGTCGGCAATCAGCCCCAGCATTTT; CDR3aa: CASRRRDRGRVGNQPQHF
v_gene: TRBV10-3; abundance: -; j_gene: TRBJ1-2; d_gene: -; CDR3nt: TGTGCCATCAGTGAGTCGAAGCTCCCAGGAGGGCTTTGGGGCTACACCTTC; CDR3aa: CAISESKLPGGLWGYTF
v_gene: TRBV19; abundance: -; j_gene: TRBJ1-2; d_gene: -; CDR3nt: TGTGCCAGTAGTGCTTCCGGGAGCCGCTATGGCTACACCTTC; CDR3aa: CASSASGSRYGYTF
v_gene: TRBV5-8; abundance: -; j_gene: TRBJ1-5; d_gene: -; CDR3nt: TGTGCCAGCAGCTTGTTCGTCCGTAATCAGCCCCAGCATTTT; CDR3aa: CASSLFVRNQPQHF
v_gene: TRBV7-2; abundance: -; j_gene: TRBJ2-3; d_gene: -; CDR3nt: TGTGCCAGCAGCTCGGGGGGCACCACAATTTCTGATACGCAGTATTTT; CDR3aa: CASSSGGTTISDTQYF
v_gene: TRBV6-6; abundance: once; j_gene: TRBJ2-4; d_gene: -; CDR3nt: TGTGCCAGCACCCGAGCGGCGAACATTCAGTACTTC; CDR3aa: CASTRAANIQYF
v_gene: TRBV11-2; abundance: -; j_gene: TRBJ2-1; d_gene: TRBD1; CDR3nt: TGTGCCAGCAGCCCGGGACAGGTCTCTGATGGTGAGCAGTTCTTC; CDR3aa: CASSPGQVSDGEQFF
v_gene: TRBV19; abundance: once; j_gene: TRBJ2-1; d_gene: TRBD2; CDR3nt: TGTGCCAGTAGTATAGTAGTGGGGGGGTACAATGAGCAGTTCTTC; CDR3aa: CASSIVVGGYNEQFF
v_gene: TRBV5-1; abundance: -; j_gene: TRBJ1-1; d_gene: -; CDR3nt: TGCGCCAGCAGCGAGAAGACAGTGAACACTGAAGCTTTCTTT; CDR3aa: CASSEKTVNTEAFF